Listed here are 10 T cell receptor beta chains from one sample, sequenced in a study of blood T cell repertoires in COVID-19. The repertoire was sequenced with immunoSEQ multiplex PCR; TCRdb's copy has only in-frame clones and lacks some. The sample gives around 190,000 clones, about four fifths of which show up once; almost 6% is in the top ten. The material sequenced was peripheral blood. Receptor source: a woman in her 40s with COVID-19, enrolled during active disease.

The rearrangement uses TRBV5-1 and TRBJ2-4; possible D gene TRBD2, 5 bases. Germline CDR1 SGHRS, CDR2 YFSETQ. CDR3 size: 15 residues. The V and J ends lost 0 bases and 0 bases respectively, with 7 bases between them. In DNA form, the CDR3 reads TGCGCCAGCAGCTTGGGAGGGTTAGCCAAAAACATTCAGTACTTC. Residues: CASSLGGLAKNIQYF.

The chain is built from TRBV4-1 and TRBJ1-5; 8 bases agree with TRBD1. Germline loops: CDR1 MGHRA, CDR2 YSYEKL. The CDR3 spans 14 residues. Trimming cost V 7 bases and J 2 bases; bases outside gene matches: 4. CDR3 in DNA: TGCGCCAGCACTCCGGGACAGGGCAATCAGCCCCAGCATTTT. Its protein is CASTPGQGNQPQHF.

The J gene is TRBJ1-5, the V gene TRBV5-1, with TRBD1 matching over 11 bases. The ends lost 4 bases at V and 4 bases at J; junction bases unmatched: 7. There are 16 residues in the CDR3. Germline values: CDR1 SGHRS, CDR2 YFSETQ. The CDR3 loop reads CASSLSGTGGNQPQHF. The CDR3 DNA follows: TGCGCCAGCAGCCTCAGCGGGACAGGGGGGAATCAGCCCCAGCATTTT.

The V gene is TRBV19, the J gene TRBJ1-1; weak D call: TRBD1 (5 bases). The V gene lost 8 bases and the J gene lost 5 bases, with 15 bases spanning the gap. Germline CDR1 and CDR2: LNHDA and SQIVND (reference sequence). There are 13 residues in the CDR3. The CDR3 reads CASRGDPGTEAFF. The CDR3, as DNA: TGTGCCAGTCGGGGGGACCCTGGGACTGAAGCTTTCTTT.

The chain has TRBV5-4 and TRBJ1-6; the match to TRBD1 covers 7 bases. Trimming removed 5 bases from V and 7 bases from J; junction bases left unmatched: 9. Germline CDR1 reads SGHNT; CDR2 reads YYREEE (reference sequence). The CDR3 consists of 15 residues. The CDR3: CASSQGGGRNSPLHF. CDR3 in DNA: TGTGCCAGCAGTCAGGGGGGAGGTAGGAATTCACCCCTCCACTTT.

This chain connects TRBV11-2 to TRBJ1-2, with 7 nucleotides matching TRBD1. Trimming took 0 bases from V and 7 from J; bases not matched to a gene: 2. CDR1 and CDR2 (germline): SGHAT, FQNNGV. The length of the CDR3 is 13 residues. CDR3 nucleotides: TGTGCCAGCAGCTTAGACAGGGGGTCTGGCTACACCTTC. Translating gives CASSLDRGSGYTF.

The DNA for the CDR3 is TGTGCCAGCAGCCCCGTGGGGGCAGTCCCTGAAGCTTTCTTT. Amino acids: CASSPVGAVPEAFF. The chain uses TRBV25-1 and TRBJ1-1; D is possibly TRBD1 (6 bases). Trimming took 6 bases from V and 6 from J, leaving 17 bases between them. The germline CDR1 and CDR2 sequences are MGHDK and SYGVNS. The CDR3 is 14 residues long.

The rearrangement links TRBV5-4 to TRBJ1-1; a weak D match, TRBD1 (6 bases). Looked up from germline, CDR1 is SGHNT and CDR2 is YYREEE (reference sequence). The V end was cut by 6 bases, the J end by 4 bases, with 16 bases between. CDR3 length: 14 residues. CDR3 sequence: CASNLPGATTEAFF. The CDR3 coding sequence is TGTGCCAGCAATCTACCAGGGGCTACCACTGAAGCTTTCTTT. The complete variable domain, with remaining parts taken from reference TRBV5-4 and TRBJ1-1, reads ETGVTQSPTHLIKTRGQQVTLRCSSQSGHNTVSWYQQALGQGPQFIFQYYREEENGRGNFPPRFSGLQFPNYSSELNVNALELDDSALYLCASNLPGATTEAFFGQGTRLTVV.

The CDR3 region is CASSLGGTRETQYF. The CDR3 nucleotides read TGCGCCAGCAGCTTGGGAGGGACAAGAGAGACCCAGTACTTC. V is TRBV5-1 and J is TRBJ2-5; a weak D match, TRBD1 (6 bases). Germline lookup yields CDR1 SGHRS and CDR2 YFSETQ. The ends were cut back, 0 bases at V and 4 bases at J, with 10 bases in the middle. The length of the CDR3 is 14 residues.

The V call is TRBV12-3 or TRBV12-4, the J call TRBJ1-1, with D possibly matching TRBD1 (6 bases). The CDR3 extends over 11 amino acids. V was trimmed by 10 bases and J by 8 bases, leaving 14 bases between them. The CDR3 bases are TGTGCCACCTCGGACAGAAGAGAAGCTTTCTTT. Protein sequence: CATSDRREAFF.